The 25 T cell receptor beta chains below were found in one sample sequenced in a study of blood T cell repertoires in COVID-19. TCRdb's table, derived via immunoSEQ multiplex PCR, lists solely in-frame clones and lacks some. Of some 200,000 clones in the sample, 88% were seen once. The sequenced sample was peripheral blood. Source of these receptors: a man between 65 and 80 years old with acute or convalescent COVID-19.

The chain recombines TRBV19 with TRBJ2-1; the match to TRBD1 covers 10 bases. After removal of 5 bases from V and 7 bases from J, the junction contained 11 bases not matched to a gene. CDR1 is LNHDA and CDR2 is SQIVND in the germline V gene (reference sequence). The CDR3 is 16 amino acids. Here the CDR3 DNA reads TGTGCCAGTAGTGGGACAGGGGTACGGGGAGCTAATGAGCAGTTCTTC. Translated: CASSGTGVRGANEQFF.

This clone was detected only once. The rearrangement links TRBV7-9 to TRBJ2-3; 9 bases fit TRBD2. J gave up 0 bases and V 2 bases, and 12 bases lay outside the gene matches. The V gene's germline CDR1 is SEHNR and CDR2 FQNEAQ (reference sequence). The CDR3 has 19 residues. In DNA, the CDR3 is TGTGCCAGCAGCTTAAAAGGCCTAGCGGGATCCTCTAGCACAGATACGCAGTATTTT. This encodes CASSLKGLAGSSSTDTQYF.

The rearrangement links TRBV12-5 to TRBJ2-7; D gene ambiguous. Trimming cost V 7 bases and J 0 bases, with 13 bases left between them. The CDR3 totals 14 residues. Germline assignment: CDR1 LGHNT and CDR2 FRNRAP. The CDR3 is CASARTRSSYEQYF. CDR3 bases: TGTGCTAGTGCTAGAACCCGGAGCTCCTACGAGCAGTACTTC.

The V and J genes are TRBV7-2 and TRBJ2-1; D possibly corresponds to TRBD1 (5 bases). Germline loops: CDR1 SGHTA, CDR2 FQGNSA. V shed 1 base and J shed 13 bases, with 11 bases lying between them. The CDR3 loop spans 12 amino acids. The CDR3 reads CASSLGMTVQFF. Written as DNA, the CDR3 is TGTGCCAGCAGCTTAGGAATGACAGTTCAGTTCTTC. The variable domain in full, with the rest retrieved from reference TRBV7-2 and TRBJ2-1, is GAGVSQSPSNKVTEKGKDVELRCDPISGHTALYWYRQSLGQGLEFLIYFQGNSAPDKSGLPSDRFSAERTGGSVSTLTIQRTQQEDSAVYLCASSLGMTVQFFGPGTRLTVL.

About this clone itself: In the same sample, other DNA sequences code for this CDR3. V gene TRBV11-2 combines with J gene TRBJ2-7; D unresolved. CDR3 size: 11 residues. V lost 6 bases, J lost 1 base, and 4 bases lay in between. CDR1 and CDR2 (germline): SGHAT, FQNNGV. Written as DNA, the CDR3 is TGTGCCAGCAGTCGTTCCTACGAGCAGTACTTC. This translates into CASSRSYEQYF.

The chain uses TRBV6-1 and TRBJ1-5; D may be TRBD1 (5 bases). CDR3 size: 14 residues. V gave up 2 bases and J gave up 9 bases, with 14 bases separating them. Germline V gives CDR1 MNHNS, CDR2 SASEGT. The CDR3 loop is CASSETRGSGPQHF. CDR3 coding DNA: TGTGCCAGCAGTGAAACTCGGGGGTCAGGGCCCCAGCATTTT.

This clone has at least ten counts. This chain joins TRBV7-9 and TRBJ2-5, with 9 bases aligning to TRBD1. Germline CDR1 is SEHNR and CDR2 is FQNEAQ (reference sequence). This CDR3 is built from 14 residues. After removal of 5 bases from V and 4 bases from J, the junction contained 5 bases not matched to a gene. CDR3 sequence: CASSRDRVAETQYF. CDR3 nucleotide sequence: TGTGCCAGCAGCCGGGACAGGGTAGCAGAGACCCAGTACTTC.

CDR3 sequence (DNA): TGTGCCCCGGGGGTAGCGGGAGAAACAGATACGCAGTATTTT. Translation gives CAPGVAGETDTQYF. The rearrangement joins TRBV11-3 to TRBJ2-3; TRBD2 agrees at 9 bases. Germline lookup yields CDR1 SGHNT and CDR2 YENEEA. The V gene end was trimmed by 11 bases and the J gene end by 3 bases; junction bases not matched to a gene: 9. The CDR3 length is 14 residues.

This clone was seen a single time. This chain links TRBV19 with TRBJ2-1; D is perhaps TRBD2 (6 bases). The CDR3 covers 14 residues. Trimming took off 0 bases at V and 7 bases at J, with 10 bases between the two ends. Germline V CDR1 and CDR2: LNHDA, SQIVND (reference sequence). The CDR3 DNA reads as TGTGCCAGTAGTATAGATACTAGCTATAATGAGCAGTTCTTC. This gives the protein CASSIDTSYNEQFF.

This clone came up once. The rearrangement uses TRBV6-5 and TRBJ1-1, with a tentative D call TRBD1 (5 bases). Looked up from germline, CDR1 is MNHEY and CDR2 is SVGAGI. The CDR3 runs to 14 residues. The germline V and J ends were trimmed by 1 base and 11 bases, with 17 bases remaining between them. The CDR3, as DNA: TGTGCCAGCAGTTACTATACAGAAGGGCGGGGGGCTTTCTTT. It codes for CASSYYTEGRGAFF.

This chain links TRBV5-1 with TRBJ1-1, with TRBD1 identical over 7 bases. J was trimmed by 1 base and V by 0 bases; bases with no gene match: 0. The CDR3 covers 14 residues. Germline values: CDR1 SGHRS, CDR2 YFSETQ. In nucleotides, the CDR3 is TGCGCCAGCAGCTTGGGGGACAGGAACACTGAAGCTTTCTTT. Its protein is CASSLGDRNTEAFF.

The chain carries TRBV5-1 and TRBJ2-1, with 13 bases identical to TRBD2. The V segment lost 5 bases and the J segment 0 bases; nucleotides outside the gene matches: 11. CDR3 size: 19 residues. Germline values: CDR1 SGHRS, CDR2 YFSETQ. The CDR3 loop reads CASRSRGTSGTSSYNEQFF. The CDR3 bases are TGCGCCAGCAGAAGTAGGGGGACTAGCGGGACGAGCTCCTACAATGAGCAGTTCTTC.

The gene calls are TRBV7-2 and TRBJ2-7; D remains unclear. CDR1 SGHTA and CDR2 FQGNSA come from the germline V gene. This CDR3 is 12 amino acids long. The ends were cut back, 1 base at V and 6 bases at J, with 7 bases in the middle. For the CDR3, the DNA is TGTGCCAGCAGCTTAGACACAAGCGAGCAGTACTTC. Its protein product is CASSLDTSEQYF.

V is TRBV19 and J is TRBJ2-2; 7 positions match TRBD1. In germline, CDR1 is LNHDA, CDR2 SQIVND (reference sequence). V shed 4 bases and J 6 bases; nucleotides not matched to a gene: 2. This CDR3 is built from 13 residues. CDR3 DNA sequence: TGTGCCAGTAGTACCCAGGGGGCCGGGGAGCTGTTTTTT. Translation: CASSTQGAGELFF.

The gene calls are TRBV7-9 and TRBJ1-1; 7 nucleotides agree with TRBD1. The length of the CDR3 is 14 residues. In germline, CDR1 is SEHNR, CDR2 FQNEAQ (reference sequence). V shed 2 bases and J 5 bases; nucleotides not matched to a gene: 5. CDR3 nucleotide sequence: TGTGCCAGCAGCTTACACAGGGGAGGAACTGAAGCTTTCTTT. It encodes CASSLHRGGTEAFF.

The CDR3 sequence: CASSKGPRQPRTSGTTLETQYF. CDR3 coding DNA: TGTGCCAGCAGCAAAGGGCCTCGGCAGCCAAGGACTAGCGGGACTACGCTGGAGACCCAGTACTTC. V usage is TRBV21-1 and J usage is TRBJ2-5; the DNA was not used to check the table's D call, TRBD2. TRBV21-1 is annotated as a pseudogene. The CDR3 is 22 residues long.

This clone was seen only a few times. The CDR3 protein is CASSPGPLAGNTIYF. Written as DNA, the CDR3 is TGCGCCAGCAGCCCGGGTCCCCTGGCTGGAAACACCATATATTTT. This chain connects TRBV5-1 to TRBJ1-3; D is uncertain. V dropped 4 bases and J dropped 2 bases, with 13 bases sitting between them. There are 15 residues in the CDR3. Looked up from germline, CDR1 is SGHRS and CDR2 is YFSETQ.

The J gene is TRBJ2-5, the V gene TRBV15; 7 positions agree with TRBD2. This CDR3 has 13 residues. CDR1 is LNHNV and CDR2 is YYDKDF in the germline V gene (reference sequence). The V and J ends lost 4 bases and 7 bases, in that order; junction bases with no gene match: 6. CDR3 DNA sequence: TGTGCCACCAGCATAGAACAGCGGGGGACCCAGTACTTC. It encodes CATSIEQRGTQYF.

This chain connects TRBV5-1 to TRBJ2-1; 8 nucleotides agree with TRBD1. Losses at the gene ends were 4 bases for V and 6 bases for J; bases not matched to a gene: 6. Germline-derived CDR1 and CDR2 are SGHRS and YFSETQ. The CDR3 loop spans 14 amino acids. The CDR3 here is CASSLPDRVNEQFF. For the CDR3, the DNA is TGCGCCAGCAGCCTACCGGACAGGGTCAATGAGCAGTTCTTC.

This chain joins TRBV29-1 and TRBJ2-3; 9 bases fit TRBD2. Trimming at V came to 6 bases and at J to 0 bases, leaving 1 base not matched to a gene. Germline V gene data show CDR1 as SQVTM and CDR2 as ANQGSEA. The CDR3 covers 13 residues. CDR3 sequence reads: CSVLAGSTDTQYF. The CDR3 bases are TGCAGCGTGCTAGCGGGGAGCACAGATACGCAGTATTTT.

V is TRBV27 and J is TRBJ2-1; 10 bases line up with TRBD1. The germline V gene encodes CDR1 MNHEY and CDR2 SMNVEV (reference sequence). V shed 2 bases, J shed 8 bases, and the junction held 9 bases outside the gene matches. The CDR3 has 16 amino acids. CDR3 in amino acids: CASSLMGQGTKDEQFF. As DNA, the CDR3 is TGTGCCAGCAGTTTAATGGGACAGGGGACTAAGGATGAGCAGTTCTTC.

This chain connects TRBV18 to TRBJ2-2, with 7 bases identical to TRBD2. This CDR3 comprises 18 residues. The germline gives CDR1 KGHSH, CDR2 LQKENI. J was trimmed by 0 bases and V by 3 bases; bases with no gene match: 10. The CDR3 sequence: CASSPSASSGANTGELFF. In DNA, the CDR3 is TGTGCCAGCTCACCTTCGGCTTCTAGCGGCGCGAACACCGGGGAGCTGTTTTTT.

Comment on this clone: A read error may account for a junction end that differs from germline. The V gene is TRBV5-1, the J gene TRBJ1-2; D perhaps matches TRBD1 (6 bases). CDR1 is SGHRS, CDR2 YFSETQ, per germline. This CDR3 spans 11 amino acids. The CDR3 DNA reads TGCGCCAGCAGCTTGGACAGGGTGATGGCCTTC. Amino acid sequence: CASSLDRVMAF. Drawing the rest from reference TRBV5-1 and TRBJ1-2, the complete variable domain is KAGVTQTPRYLIKTRGQQVTLSCSPISGHRSVSWYQQTPGQGLQFLFEYFSETQRNKGNFPGRFSGRQFSNSRSEMNVSTLELGDSALYLCASSLDRVMAFGSGTRLTVV.

The V and J genes are TRBV4-1 and TRBJ2-5, with a tentative D call TRBD1 (6 bases). The germline CDR1 and CDR2 sequences are MGHRA and YSYEKL. V gave up 0 bases and J gave up 2 bases, with 10 bases separating them. There are 15 residues in the CDR3. The CDR3 bases are TGCGCCAGCAGCCAAGACAGGGGAGTACAAGAGACCCAGTACTTC. It encodes CASSQDRGVQETQYF.

In DNA, the CDR3 is TGTGCCATCAACTCTAGCCCTGGAACTGAAGCTTTCTTT. This sequence encodes CAINSSPGTEAFF. The chain joins TRBV10-3 to TRBJ1-1; D remains unclear. Per germline, CDR1 ENHRY and CDR2 SYGVKD. V lost 7 bases to trimming and J lost 5 bases, with 14 bases between them. The CDR3 is 13 residues long.